This T cell receptor (beta chain) stems from a study of blood T cell repertoires in COVID-19. This table comes from immunoSEQ multiplex PCR, and its TCRdb copy is limited to in-frame clones, with some not included. The sample lists under 95,000 clones; about 87% were seen once. V was shortened by 4 bases and J by 10 bases, with 20 bases between the two germline ends. This CDR3 region has 14 residues. Germline V gives CDR1 SQVTM, CDR2 ANQGSEA. What was sequenced was peripheral blood. The V and J genes are TRBV29-1 and TRBJ2-1; D remains ambiguous. The TCR sequence derives from a woman between 45 and 65 years old with acute or convalescent COVID-19. The CDR3 protein is CSVGSALRPSEQFF. DNA for the CDR3: TGCAGCGTTGGGTCCGCCTTGAGGCCTTCCGAGCAGTTCTTC.